One sample yielded the 32 T cell receptor beta chains listed below, sequenced in a study of beta chain features in type 1 diabetes. Study-level results: Shorter TCRB CDR3s, moderately but significantly so, were found in Type 1 diabetes patients in all four CD4+ subsets.

The isolated RNA, all of it, was reverse transcribed, so expressed TCRB transcripts were what got sequenced. Repertoires were generated with immunoSEQ multiplex PCR, while TCRdb's copy carries only in-frame clones and drops some. Of a few hundred thousand clones in the sample, approximately 15% were seen once. Their recognized antigens are unknown. Sequenced: naive CD4+ T cells from blood. All receptors come from a man aged 25 to 40 with type 1 diabetes.

This clone was recorded a few times. V is TRBV7-2 and J is TRBJ2-3, with TRBD1 identical over 11 bases. V dropped 5 bases and J dropped 6; count of bases not matched to a gene: 7. From germline, CDR1 is SGHTA and CDR2 FQGNSA. The CDR3 is made up of 15 amino acids. The CDR3 nucleotides read TGTGCCAGCAGCCTCTCCCGGGACAGGGGGGATACGCAGTATTTT. Translated: CASSLSRDRGDTQYF.

The chain uses TRBV6-5 and TRBJ2-5, with D possibly TRBD2 on 5 matching bases. CDR1 is MNHEY and CDR2 is SVGAGI in the germline V gene. The CDR3 loop spans 15 amino acids. The V and J ends lost 5 bases and 2 bases respectively, with 15 bases between them. CDR3: CASSQGLAQQETQYF. The CDR3 DNA reads TGTGCCAGCAGTCAAGGCTTAGCGCAACAAGAGACCCAGTACTTC.

The chain links TRBV4-2 to TRBJ2-7; 9 nucleotides agree with TRBD1. The V segment lost 1 base and the J segment 3 bases; nucleotides outside the gene matches: 7. The CDR3 consists of 16 residues. Germline-derived CDR1 and CDR2 are LGHNA and YNFKEQ. CDR3 loop: CASSQAGRDRVYEQYF. Written as DNA, the CDR3 is TGTGCCAGCAGCCAAGCCGGCCGGGACAGGGTCTACGAGCAGTACTTC.

The chain carries TRBV9 and TRBJ2-1; TRBD1 might be the D (6 bases). V was pared by 4 bases and J by 0 bases, with 11 bases between. Germline CDR1 SGDLS, CDR2 YYNGEE. The CDR3 contains 15 residues. CDR3 sequence: CASSMGHNSYNEQFF. CDR3 DNA sequence: TGTGCCAGCAGCATGGGACACAACTCCTACAATGAGCAGTTCTTC. Combining the CDR3 with reference TRBV9 and TRBJ2-1 gives the whole variable domain DSGVTQTPKHLITATGQRVTLRCSPRSGDLSVYWYQQSLDQGLQFLIQYYNGEERAKGNILERFSAQQFPDLHSELNLSSLELGDSALYFCASSMGHNSYNEQFFGPGTRLTVL.

V is TRBV5-4 and J is TRBJ2-1, with TRBD2 as a possible D gene (6 bases). Germline values: CDR1 SGHNT, CDR2 YYREEE (reference sequence). The CDR3 sequence is 16 residues long. Deletions cut 3 bases from V and 2 bases from J, with 15 bases between. CDR3 sequence reads: CASSSRGGSPYNEQFF. The CDR3 coding sequence is TGTGCCAGCAGCTCGCGAGGAGGGTCCCCCTACAATGAGCAGTTCTTC.

This clone occurred a few times. The rearrangement joins TRBV29-1 to TRBJ2-7; D not certain. Between the trimmed V and J ends, which lost 4 bases and 6 bases, there was a span of 19 bases. Germline loops: CDR1 SQVTM, CDR2 ANQGSEA. The CDR3 extends over 14 amino acids. CDR3 bases: TGCAGCGTTGGACCCTCGACTCAATCCCGCGAGCAGTACTTC. Amino acid sequence: CSVGPSTQSREQYF.

This clone was observed a handful of times. V is TRBV20-1 and J is TRBJ2-1; D unresolved. Germline CDR1 DFQATT, CDR2 SNEGSKA (reference sequence). This CDR3 has 11 amino acids. With 5 bases removed from V and 8 bases from J, the gap between germline ends came to 10 bases. The CDR3 DNA sequence: TGCAGTGCTCATAGCCCCGATGAGCAGTTCTTC. Translated, it gives CSAHSPDEQFF.

The V gene is TRBV7-9, the J gene TRBJ1-2; 7 nucleotides line up with TRBD1. Germline V gene sequence: CDR1 SEHNR, CDR2 FQNEAQ (reference sequence). This CDR3 is built from 14 residues. V lost 2 bases to trimming and J lost 2 bases; unmatched junction nucleotides: 2. CDR3 DNA: TGTGCCAGCAGCTTACCGGGACAGAACTATGGCTACACCTTC. Amino acids: CASSLPGQNYGYTF.

This clone was counted only a few times. This chain links TRBV5-1 with TRBJ1-1; 7 nucleotides line up with TRBD1. Germline CDR1 and CDR2: SGHRS and YFSETQ. There are 13 residues in the CDR3. J was trimmed by 10 bases and V by 4 bases; bases with no gene match: 10. The CDR3 bases are TGCGCCAGCAGCCTAGACAGGGTAGGAGTAGCTTTCTTT. It is translated as CASSLDRVGVAFF.

This clone was seen only a few times. V gene TRBV30 combines with J gene TRBJ1-5; D may be TRBD1 (5 bases). The ends were cut back, 0 bases at V and 5 bases at J, with 11 bases in the middle. This CDR3 is 14 amino acids long. In germline, CDR1 is GTSNPN, CDR2 SVGIG (reference sequence). The CDR3 sequence is CAWSVEAGHQPQHF. CDR3 bases: TGTGCCTGGAGTGTAGAGGCAGGGCATCAGCCCCAGCATTTT.

This chain links TRBV6-1 with TRBJ2-4; maybe TRBD1 (5 bases). This CDR3 is built from 12 residues. Germline V lookup: CDR1 MNHNS, CDR2 SASEGT. The germline V and J ends were trimmed by 7 bases and 9 bases, with 13 bases remaining between them. CDR3 residues: CASNRDSAIQYF. In nucleotides, the CDR3 is TGTGCCAGCAATAGAGACAGTGCCATTCAGTACTTC.

For the CDR3, the DNA is TGTGCCAGCAGCCTATACCAGGGATTCTATGGCTACACCTTC. This translates into CASSLYQGFYGYTF. This chain joins TRBV7-9 and TRBJ1-2; D perhaps matches TRBD1 (5 bases). This CDR3 region has 14 residues. Looked up from germline, CDR1 is SEHNR and CDR2 is FQNEAQ (reference sequence). V was trimmed by 5 bases and J by 4 bases, leaving 14 bases between them.

This clone was detected a few times. This chain links TRBV7-2 with TRBJ2-5, with D possibly being TRBD2 (5 bases). Germline assignment: CDR1 SGHTA and CDR2 FQGNSA. This CDR3 has 11 amino acids. V gave up 5 bases and J gave up 7 bases, with 8 bases separating them. The CDR3 loop is CASSPSGTQYF. The CDR3 DNA reads as TGTGCCAGCAGCCCAAGCGGGACCCAGTACTTC.

V gene TRBV23-1 combines with J gene TRBJ2-1, with 11 bases identical to TRBD2. TRBV23-1 is flagged as an ORF with uncertain function. CDR3 length: 14 residues. The V and J ends lost 5 bases and 10 bases, in that order; junction bases with no gene match: 7. CDR3 nucleotide sequence: TGCGCCAGCAGTTATACGGCTAGCGGGAGGGAGCAGTTCTTC. As protein: CASSYTASGREQFF.

There are a few counts of this clone. This chain links TRBV6-5 with TRBJ2-6; no reliable D call. The germline CDR1 and CDR2 sequences are MNHEY and SVGAGI. V was trimmed by 7 bases and J by 0 bases, leaving 4 bases between them. The CDR3 spans 13 residues. The CDR3 loop is CASTLSGANVLTF. The CDR3 DNA reads TGTGCCAGCACCCTCTCTGGGGCCAACGTCCTGACTTTC.

V gene TRBV18 combines with J gene TRBJ1-1; 10 nucleotides agree with TRBD1. Germline CDR1 is KGHSH and CDR2 is LQKENI. V dropped 5 bases and J dropped 5; count of bases not matched to a gene: 5. The CDR3 extends over 14 amino acids. CDR3 region: CASSTDRGLTEAFF. The CDR3 coding sequence is TGTGCCAGCTCAACCGACAGGGGGCTAACTGAAGCTTTCTTT.

This clone has only a few counts. The chain recombines TRBV5-1 with TRBJ2-5, with TRBD2 as a possible D gene (6 bases). V lost 4 bases, J lost 2 bases, and 12 bases lay in between. Germline lookup yields CDR1 SGHRS and CDR2 YFSETQ. This CDR3 region has 14 residues. For the CDR3, the DNA is TGCGCCAGCAGCGTCATAGCGGTACAAGAGACCCAGTACTTC. Translation gives CASSVIAVQETQYF.

This clone turned up a few times. The chain combines TRBV7-9 with TRBJ2-5; D is ambiguous. CDR1 is SEHNR, CDR2 FQNEAQ, per germline (reference sequence). This CDR3 is built from 14 residues. V was trimmed by 4 bases and J by 4 bases, leaving 13 bases between them. CDR3 sequence: CASSSRYVLETQYF. The CDR3 coding sequence is TGTGCCAGCAGCTCGCGTTATGTACTAGAGACCCAGTACTTC.

This chain links TRBV4-1 with TRBJ2-2; 14 nucleotides agree with TRBD2. Germline V lookup: CDR1 MGHRA, CDR2 YSYEKL. The V segment lost 1 base and the J segment 6 bases; nucleotides outside the gene matches: 7. The CDR3 sequence is 18 residues long. The CDR3 loop reads CASSQGWTSGRKAGELFF. In DNA, the CDR3 is TGCGCCAGCAGCCAAGGCTGGACTAGCGGGAGGAAGGCCGGGGAGCTGTTTTTT.

This clone was seen only a few times. The rearrangement joins TRBV7-9 to TRBJ1-1; TRBD1 matches at 7 bases. With V trimmed by 5 bases and J by 2 bases, 8 bases remained unmatched. Germline V gene sequence: CDR1 SEHNR, CDR2 FQNEAQ (reference sequence). The CDR3 has 15 amino acids. The DNA for the CDR3 is TGTGCCAGCAGCCGAGGGGACAGACTAAACACTGAAGCTTTCTTT. Translated, it gives CASSRGDRLNTEAFF. Using reference TRBV7-9 and TRBJ1-1 for the parts outside the CDR3, the full variable domain is DTGVSQNPRHKITKRGQNVTFRCDPISEHNRLYWYRQTLGQGPEFLTYFQNEAQLEKSRLLSDRFSAERPKGSFSTLEIQRTEQGDSAMYLCASSRGDRLNTEAFFGQGTRLTVV.

This clone was seen a handful of times. V and J are TRBV5-6 and TRBJ2-3; D not certain. Trimming left V 5 bases short and J 0 bases short, with 4 bases between. The CDR3 spans 12 residues. Germline values: CDR1 SGHDT, CDR2 YYEEEE. The DNA for the CDR3 is TGTGCCAGCAGGACTAGCACAGATACGCAGTATTTT. It codes for CASRTSTDTQYF. Complete variable domain (other parts from reference TRBV5-6 and TRBJ2-3): DAGVTQSPTHLIKTRGQQVTLRCSPKSGHDTVSWYQQALGQGPQFIFQYYEEEERQRGNFPDRFSGHQFPNYSSELNVNALLLGDSALYLCASRTSTDTQYFGPGTRLTVL.

A word on this clone: Other DNA sequences within the sample encode an identical CDR3. The chain is built from TRBV18 and TRBJ2-5, with 7 bases aligning to TRBD1. With V trimmed by 6 bases and J by 5 bases, 9 bases remained unmatched. This CDR3 region has 14 residues. Germline V gene sequence: CDR1 KGHSH, CDR2 LQKENI. The CDR3 sequence: CASSPRDSQETQYF. The DNA for the CDR3 is TGTGCCAGCTCGCCCCGGGACAGCCAGGAGACCCAGTACTTC.

This clone has only a few counts. V and J are TRBV30 and TRBJ2-5, with a tentative D call TRBD2 (5 bases). This CDR3 comprises 13 residues. CDR1 is GTSNPN and CDR2 is SVGIG in the germline V gene (reference sequence). V was clipped by 2 bases and J by 1 base, with 8 bases between them. The CDR3 nucleotides are TGTGCCTGGAGTTTGGACTCCCAAGAGACCCAGTACTTC. Its translation: CAWSLDSQETQYF.

The CDR3 DNA follows: TGCGCCAGCAGCCAAGATGTTCTACTAGCCGGCCACGAGCAGTACTTC. This codes for CASSQDVLLAGHEQYF. This chain joins TRBV4-1 and TRBJ2-7, with TRBD2 as a possible D gene (6 bases). V was trimmed by 0 bases and J by 5 bases, leaving 17 bases between them. The CDR3 covers 16 residues. Germline CDR1 reads MGHRA; CDR2 reads YSYEKL.

The V gene is TRBV18, the J gene TRBJ2-7, with a weak D call TRBD2 (5 bases). Per the germline V gene, CDR1 is KGHSH and CDR2 is LQKENI. With 6 bases removed from V and 0 bases from J, the gap between germline ends came to 15 bases. This CDR3 contains 15 residues. CDR3 residues: CASSPGVRISYEQYF. The CDR3 DNA reads as TGTGCCAGCTCCCCCGGGGTACGTATCTCCTACGAGCAGTACTTC.

The V call is TRBV5-1, the J call TRBJ2-3; 10 bases are shared with TRBD1. Germline V gene data show CDR1 as SGHRS and CDR2 as YFSETQ. The V gene end was trimmed by 4 bases and the J gene end by 4 bases; junction bases not matched to a gene: 6. The CDR3 loop spans 15 amino acids. The CDR3 sequence: CASSPGTGVPDTQYF. The CDR3, as DNA: TGCGCCAGCAGCCCAGGGACAGGGGTACCAGATACGCAGTATTTT.

J is TRBJ2-3 and V is TRBV2, with D possibly TRBD1 on 6 matching bases. Trimming took 7 bases from V and 6 from J, leaving 14 bases between them. The CDR3 is 13 residues long. Germline V CDR1 and CDR2: SNHLY, FYNNEI. The CDR3 bases are TGTGCCAGCAAAGTAGGGCAGGGGGATACGCAGTATTTT. Encoded protein: CASKVGQGDTQYF.

This clone has a single count. The rearrangement joins TRBV30 to TRBJ1-1, with a tentative D call TRBD1 (5 bases). Germline CDR1 is GTSNPN and CDR2 is SVGIG (reference sequence). With 2 bases removed from V and 1 base from J, the gap between germline ends came to 11 bases. The CDR3 spans 14 residues. CDR3 sequence (DNA): TGTGCCTGGAGTAAGGGACTCCCGAACACTGAAGCTTTCTTT. Translation gives CAWSKGLPNTEAFF.

This clone was seen a handful of times. This chain uses TRBV25-1 with TRBJ2-5; maybe TRBD1 (6 bases). There are 15 residues in the CDR3. From germline, CDR1 is MGHDK and CDR2 SYGVNS. Trimming removed 1 base from V and 2 bases from J, with 11 bases in between. In nucleotides, the CDR3 is TGTGCCAGCAGTGAATTTTGGGACACACAAGAGACCCAGTACTTC. It translates to CASSEFWDTQETQYF. The whole variable domain, remainder taken from reference TRBV25-1 and TRBJ2-5, is EADIYQTPRYLVIGTGKKITLECSQTMGHDKMYWYQQDPGMELHLIHYSYGVNSTEKGDLSSESTVSRIRTEHFPLTLESARPSHTSQYLCASSEFWDTQETQYFGPGTRLLVL.

This clone was counted a few times. The J gene is TRBJ2-1, the V gene TRBV5-1; no reliable D call. Germline V lookup: CDR1 SGHRS, CDR2 YFSETQ. The CDR3 has 11 amino acids. The ends were cut back, 1 base at V and 12 bases at J, with 8 bases in the middle. CDR3 DNA: TGCGCCAGCAGCTTGTCTACGGGGCAGTTCTTC. It specifies CASSLSTGQFF.

The chain has TRBV7-2 and TRBJ1-1; TRBD1 is a possible D gene (6 bases). CDR1 SGHTA and CDR2 FQGNSA come from the germline V gene. There are 14 residues in the CDR3. V dropped 5 bases and J dropped 10 bases, with 20 bases sitting between them. CDR3 residues: CASSARSLGTRAFF. The CDR3 DNA sequence: TGTGCCAGCAGCGCACGGAGCCTTGGGACACGAGCTTTCTTT.

The V gene is TRBV30, the J gene TRBJ2-1; the D gene is possibly TRBD2 (7 bases). Looked up from germline, CDR1 is GTSNPN and CDR2 is SVGIG (reference sequence). There are 13 residues in the CDR3. V was trimmed by 8 bases and J by 0 bases, leaving 11 bases between them. The CDR3 sequence: CAGGASSYNEQFF. The CDR3 DNA reads as TGTGCCGGGGGGGCCAGCTCCTACAATGAGCAGTTCTTC.